This TCR beta chain was sequenced in a study of cytotoxic CD8 clonotypes in ibrutinib-treated CLL. Study information: On average, each sample had some 250,000 productive templates and tens of thousands of productive rearrangements. Study conclusions and caveats: The study found clonality rose at ibrutinib response, then fell toward baseline at progression. Public clonotypes, rarely seen, contracted or held steady on treatment. Pretreatment clonality was elevated relative to age-matched healthy donors and paralleled circulating CD8+ T-cell counts.

With 1 base removed from V and 2 bases from J, the gap between germline ends came to 5 bases. CDR1 is LGHNA and CDR2 is YSLEER in the germline V gene. This CDR3 has 13 residues. Comment on this clone: Its specificity is not known.

The data were produced by immunoSEQ multiplex PCR, yet TCRdb's version contains in-frame clones alone and is incomplete. The top ten hold roughly 7% of the sample, which has around 310,000 clones, roughly 85% seen once. The TCR was taken from a human donor with chronic lymphocytic leukemia. Source: PBMCs, taken before ibrutinib treatment. The chain carries TRBV4-3 and TRBJ1-2; no clear D gene. The CDR3: CASSQVPNYGYTF. The CDR3 nucleotides are TGCGCCAGCAGCCAAGTACCCAACTATGGCTACACCTTC.